The source of this TCR beta chain is a study of identical twins. Whole-study findings and limits: Invariant cells of the MAIT and iNKT types might have partly distorted the zero-insertion analyses. Out-of-frame sharing of TCR alpha in monozygotic twins was underestimated by models.

TCRdb processed the 5' RACE reads anew with MiXCR; each CDR3 protein has one entry. This table holds 1.5 million or so distinct CDR3 sequences, about 32% found once. Healthy Caucasians were all of the donors. With regard to this clonotype: Antigen specificity is unknown.

The TCR originated in a newborn girl in good health. What was sequenced was cord blood.

The DNA for the CDR3 is TGTGCCAGCAGACCTCTAGCGGGGGGCCCCTACAATGAGCAGTTCTTC. This sequence encodes CASRPLAGGPYNEQFF. The V call is TRBV12-3 or TRBV12-4, the J call TRBJ2-1; TRBD2 aligns across 11 bases. V trimming: 6 bases; J trimming: 2 bases; junction bases outside the gene matches: 6. This CDR3 has 16 amino acids.